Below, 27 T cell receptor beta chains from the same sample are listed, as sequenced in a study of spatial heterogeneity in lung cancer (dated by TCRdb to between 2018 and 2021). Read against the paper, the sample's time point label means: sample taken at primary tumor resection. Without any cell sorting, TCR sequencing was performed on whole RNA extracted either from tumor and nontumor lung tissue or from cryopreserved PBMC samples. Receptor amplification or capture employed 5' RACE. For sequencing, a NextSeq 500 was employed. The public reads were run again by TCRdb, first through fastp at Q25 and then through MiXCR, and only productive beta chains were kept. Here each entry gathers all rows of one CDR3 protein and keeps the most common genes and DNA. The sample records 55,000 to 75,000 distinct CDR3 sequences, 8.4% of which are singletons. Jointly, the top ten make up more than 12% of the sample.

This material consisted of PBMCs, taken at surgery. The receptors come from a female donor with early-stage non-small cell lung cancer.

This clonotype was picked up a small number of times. The CDR3 region has the DNA TGTGCCAGTAGCGTCGGAGCGGGGGTCACAGATACGCAGTATTTT. This codes for CASSVGAGVTDTQYF. The V call is TRBV19, the J call TRBJ2-3, with 8 nucleotides matching TRBD2. V shed 6 bases and J 2 bases; nucleotides not matched to a gene: 7. CDR1 is LNHDA, CDR2 SQIVND, per germline (reference sequence). This CDR3 contains 15 residues.

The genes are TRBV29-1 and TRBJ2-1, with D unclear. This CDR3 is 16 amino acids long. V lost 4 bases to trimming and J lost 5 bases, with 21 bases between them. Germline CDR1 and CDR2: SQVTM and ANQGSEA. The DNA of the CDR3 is TGCAGCGTTGGCCCCTCGCTAGGGCTATTCAACAATGAGCAGTTCTTC. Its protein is CSVGPSLGLFNNEQFF.

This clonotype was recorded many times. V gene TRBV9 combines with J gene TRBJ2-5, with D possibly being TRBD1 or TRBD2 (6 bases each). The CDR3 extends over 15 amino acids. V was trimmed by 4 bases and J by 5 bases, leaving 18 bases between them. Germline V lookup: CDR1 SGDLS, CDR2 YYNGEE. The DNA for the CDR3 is TGTGCCAGCAGCCCTACCGAGGGGGGAGCTGAGACCCAGTACTTC. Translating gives CASSPTEGGAETQYF.

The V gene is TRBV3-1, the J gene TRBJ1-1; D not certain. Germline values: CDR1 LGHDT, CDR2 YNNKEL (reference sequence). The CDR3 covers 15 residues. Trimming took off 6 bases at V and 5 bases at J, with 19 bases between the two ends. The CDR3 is CASSETGSLGTEAFF. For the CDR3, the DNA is TGTGCCAGCAGTGAGACGGGGTCCTTGGGGACTGAAGCTTTCTTT.

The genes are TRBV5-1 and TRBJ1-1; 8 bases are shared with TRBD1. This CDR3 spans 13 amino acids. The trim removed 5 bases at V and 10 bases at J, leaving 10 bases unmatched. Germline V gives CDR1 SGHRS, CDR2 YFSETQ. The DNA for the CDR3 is TGCGCCAGCAGGCCCAGGGGGCCAACTCCAGCTTTCTTT. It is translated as CASRPRGPTPAFF. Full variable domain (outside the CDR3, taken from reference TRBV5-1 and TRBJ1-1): KAGVTQTPRYLIKTRGQQVTLSCSPISGHRSVSWYQQTPGQGLQFLFEYFSETQRNKGNFPGRFSGRQFSNSRSEMNVSTLELGDSALYLCASRPRGPTPAFFGQGTRLTVV.

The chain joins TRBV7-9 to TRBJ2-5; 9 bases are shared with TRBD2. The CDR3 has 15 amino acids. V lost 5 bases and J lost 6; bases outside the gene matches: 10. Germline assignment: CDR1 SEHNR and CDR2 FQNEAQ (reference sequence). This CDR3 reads CASSASGTSRQTQYF. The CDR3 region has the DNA TGTGCCAGCAGCGCCTCAGGGACTAGCAGACAGACCCAGTACTTC. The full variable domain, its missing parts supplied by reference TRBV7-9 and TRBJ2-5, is DTGVSQNPRHKITKRGQNVTFRCDPISEHNRLYWYRQTLGQGPEFLTYFQNEAQLEKSRLLSDRFSAERPKGSFSTLEIQRTEQGDSAMYLCASSASGTSRQTQYFGPGTRLLVL.

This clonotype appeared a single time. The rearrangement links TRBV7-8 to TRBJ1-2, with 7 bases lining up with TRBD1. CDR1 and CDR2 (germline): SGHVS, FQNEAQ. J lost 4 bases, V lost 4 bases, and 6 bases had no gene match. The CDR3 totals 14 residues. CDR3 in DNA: TGTGCCAGCAGCTCCTCGGGACAGATCTATGGCTACACCTTC. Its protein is CASSSSGQIYGYTF. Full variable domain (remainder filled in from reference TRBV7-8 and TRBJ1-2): GAGVSQSPRYKVAKRGQDVALRCDPISGHVSLFWYQQALGQGPEFLTYFQNEAQLDKSGLPSDRFFAERPEGSVSTLKIQRTQQEDSAVYLCASSSSGQIYGYTFGSGTRLTVV.

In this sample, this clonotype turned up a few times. The DNA of the CDR3 is TGTGCCATCCCGGACAGTACAAGCTCCTACAATGAGCAGTTCTTC. Residues: CAIPDSTSSYNEQFF. This rearrangement joins TRBV28 to TRBJ2-1, with D tentatively TRBD1 (6 bases). Germline V gene sequence: CDR1 MDHEN, CDR2 SYDVKM. The CDR3 loop spans 15 amino acids. V lost 10 bases and J lost 0, with 16 bases in between.

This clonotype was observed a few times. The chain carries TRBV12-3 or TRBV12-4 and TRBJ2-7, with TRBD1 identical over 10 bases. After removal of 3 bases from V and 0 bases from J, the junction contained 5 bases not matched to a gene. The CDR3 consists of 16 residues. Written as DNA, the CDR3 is TGTGCCAGCAGTTTCGACAGGGGGCCTAGCTCCTACGAGCAGTACTTC. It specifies CASSFDRGPSSYEQYF.

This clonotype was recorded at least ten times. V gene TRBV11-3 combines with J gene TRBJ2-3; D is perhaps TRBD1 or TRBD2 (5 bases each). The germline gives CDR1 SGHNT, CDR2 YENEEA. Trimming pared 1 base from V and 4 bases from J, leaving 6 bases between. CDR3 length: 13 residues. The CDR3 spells CASSLGDADTQYF. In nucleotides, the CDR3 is TGTGCCAGCAGCTTAGGGGACGCAGATACGCAGTATTTT.

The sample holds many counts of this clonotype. CDR3 in DNA: TGTGCCAGCAGCTACGGGACAGCCGAGCAGTACTTC. Protein sequence: CASSYGTAEQYF. The V call is TRBV7-9, the J call TRBJ2-7; 7 nucleotides match TRBD1. This CDR3 has 12 residues. The V gene's germline CDR1 is SEHNR and CDR2 FQNEAQ (reference sequence). V shed 4 bases and J 6 bases; nucleotides not matched to a gene: 3.

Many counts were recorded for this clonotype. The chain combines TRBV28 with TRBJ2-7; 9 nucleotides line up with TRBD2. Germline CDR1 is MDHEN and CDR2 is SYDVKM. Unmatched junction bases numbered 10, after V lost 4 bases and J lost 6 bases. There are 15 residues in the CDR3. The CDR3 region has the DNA TGTGCCAGCAGTTCGCCGGGACTAGCTAGGGTCGAGCAGTACTTC. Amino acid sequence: CASSSPGLARVEQYF.

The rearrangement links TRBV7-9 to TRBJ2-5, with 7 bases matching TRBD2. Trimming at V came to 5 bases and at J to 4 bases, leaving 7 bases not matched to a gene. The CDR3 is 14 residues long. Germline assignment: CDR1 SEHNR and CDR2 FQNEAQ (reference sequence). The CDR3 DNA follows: TGTGCCAGCAGCCCTGGGACTACTCTAGAGACCCAGTACTTC. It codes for CASSPGTTLETQYF.

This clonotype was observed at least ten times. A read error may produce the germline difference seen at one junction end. CDR3 protein: CASSLSGGGSNEQFF. The CDR3 DNA follows: TGTGCCAGCAGCTTATCGGGCGGGGGGAGCAATGAGCAGTTCTTC. The rearrangement uses TRBV28 and TRBJ2-1; 8 bases fit TRBD2. The CDR3 consists of 15 residues. Germline V gives CDR1 MDHEN, CDR2 SYDVKM.

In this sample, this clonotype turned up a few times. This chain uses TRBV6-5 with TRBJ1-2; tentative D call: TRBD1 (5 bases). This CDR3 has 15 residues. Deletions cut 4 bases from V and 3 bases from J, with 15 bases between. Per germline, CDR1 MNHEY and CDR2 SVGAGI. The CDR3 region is CASSSPPRGDYGYTF. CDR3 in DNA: TGTGCCAGCAGTTCACCGCCGAGGGGTGACTATGGCTACACCTTC.

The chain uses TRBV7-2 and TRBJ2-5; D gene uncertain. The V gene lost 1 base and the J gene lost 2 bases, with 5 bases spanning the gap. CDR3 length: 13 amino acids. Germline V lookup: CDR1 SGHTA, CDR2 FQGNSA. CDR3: CASSLGVQETQYF. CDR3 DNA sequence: TGTGCCAGCAGCTTAGGTGTTCAAGAGACCCAGTACTTC. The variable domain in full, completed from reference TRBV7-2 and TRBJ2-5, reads GAGVSQSPSNKVTEKGKDVELRCDPISGHTALYWYRQSLGQGLEFLIYFQGNSAPDKSGLPSDRFSAERTGGSVSTLTIQRTQQEDSAVYLCASSLGVQETQYFGPGTRLLVL.

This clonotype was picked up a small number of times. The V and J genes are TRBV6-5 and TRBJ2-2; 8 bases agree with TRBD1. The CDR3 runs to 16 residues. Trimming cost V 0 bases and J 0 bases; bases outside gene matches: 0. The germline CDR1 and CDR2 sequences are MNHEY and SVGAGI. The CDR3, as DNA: TGTGCCAGCAGTTACTCGACAGGGGCGAACACCGGGGAGCTGTTTTTT. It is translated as CASSYSTGANTGELFF.

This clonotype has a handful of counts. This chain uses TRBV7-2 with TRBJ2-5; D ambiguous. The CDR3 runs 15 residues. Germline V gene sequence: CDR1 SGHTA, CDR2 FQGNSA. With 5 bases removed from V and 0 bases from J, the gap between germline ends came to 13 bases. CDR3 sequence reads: CASSQDGRNQETQYF. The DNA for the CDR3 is TGTGCCAGCAGCCAGGACGGACGAAACCAAGAGACCCAGTACTTC.

The CDR3 reads CASSSPDRYYEQYF. CDR3 bases: TGTGCCAGCAGTTCCCCCGACAGGTACTACGAGCAGTACTTC. The chain uses TRBV28 and TRBJ2-7, with a weak D call TRBD1 (6 bases). This CDR3 comprises 14 residues. V was trimmed by 4 bases and J by 3 bases, leaving 13 bases between them. CDR1 and CDR2 from the germline V gene are MDHEN and SYDVKM.

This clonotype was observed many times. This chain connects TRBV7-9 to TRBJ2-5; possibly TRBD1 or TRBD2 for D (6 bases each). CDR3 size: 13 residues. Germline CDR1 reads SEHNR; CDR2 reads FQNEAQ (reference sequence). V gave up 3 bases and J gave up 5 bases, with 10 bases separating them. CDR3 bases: TGTGCCAGCAGCTTTGGGGGGCCTGAGACCCAGTACTTC. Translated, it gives CASSFGGPETQYF.

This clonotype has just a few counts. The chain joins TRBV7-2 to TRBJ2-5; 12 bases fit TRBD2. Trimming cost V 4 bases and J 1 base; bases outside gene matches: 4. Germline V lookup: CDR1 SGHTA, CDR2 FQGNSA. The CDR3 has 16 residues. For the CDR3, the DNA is TGTGCCAGCAGCTCAGGACTAGCGGGGATCCAAGAGACCCAGTACTTC. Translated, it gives CASSSGLAGIQETQYF.

CDR3 loop: CASSPGLAESYEQYF. In DNA form, the CDR3 reads TGTGCCAGCTCACCGGGACTAGCGGAGTCCTACGAGCAGTACTTC. The chain joins TRBV18 to TRBJ2-7; 11 nucleotides align to TRBD2. Germline trimming cut 3 bases from V and 1 base from J; bases unmatched to any gene: 2. Germline CDR1 is KGHSH and CDR2 is LQKENI. The CDR3 extends over 15 amino acids.

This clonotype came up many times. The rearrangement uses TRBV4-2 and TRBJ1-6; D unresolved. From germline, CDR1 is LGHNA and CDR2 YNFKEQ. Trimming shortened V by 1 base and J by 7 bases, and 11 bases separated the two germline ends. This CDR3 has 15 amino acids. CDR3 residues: CASSQALGNNSPLHF. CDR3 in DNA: TGTGCCAGCAGCCAAGCTTTAGGGAACAATTCACCCCTCCACTTT.

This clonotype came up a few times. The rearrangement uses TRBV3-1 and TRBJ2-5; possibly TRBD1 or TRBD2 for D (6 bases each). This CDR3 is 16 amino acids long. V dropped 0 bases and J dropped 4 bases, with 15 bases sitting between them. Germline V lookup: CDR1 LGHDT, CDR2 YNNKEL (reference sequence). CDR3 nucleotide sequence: TGTGCCAGCAGCCAAGATCCCCCGGGGGCCCGAGAGACCCAGTACTTC. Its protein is CASSQDPPGARETQYF.

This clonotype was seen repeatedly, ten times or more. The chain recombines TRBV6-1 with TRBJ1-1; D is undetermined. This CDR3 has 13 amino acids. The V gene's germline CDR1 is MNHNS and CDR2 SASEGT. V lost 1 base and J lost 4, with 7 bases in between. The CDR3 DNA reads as TGTGCCAGCAGTGAAGACCGGTCCACTGAAGCTTTCTTT. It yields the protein CASSEDRSTEAFF.

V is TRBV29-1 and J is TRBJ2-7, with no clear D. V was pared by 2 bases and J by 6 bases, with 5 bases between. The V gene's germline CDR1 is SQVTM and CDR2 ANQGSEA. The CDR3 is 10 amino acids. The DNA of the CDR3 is TGCAGCGTTGAAACTGGCGAGCAGTACTTC. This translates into CSVETGEQYF.

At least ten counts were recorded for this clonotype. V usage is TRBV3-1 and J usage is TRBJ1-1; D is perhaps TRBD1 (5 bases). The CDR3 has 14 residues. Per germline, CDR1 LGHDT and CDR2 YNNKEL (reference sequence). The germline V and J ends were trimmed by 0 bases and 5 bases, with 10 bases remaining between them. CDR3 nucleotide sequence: TGTGCCAGCAGCCAAGATGGGGCGGCTACTGAAGCTTTCTTT. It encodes CASSQDGAATEAFF. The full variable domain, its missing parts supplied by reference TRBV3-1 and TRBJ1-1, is DTAVSQTPKYLVTQMGNDKSIKCEQNLGHDTMYWYKQDSKKFLKIMFSYNNKELIINETVPNRFSPKSPDKAHLNLHINSLELGDSAVYFCASSQDGAATEAFFGQGTRLTVV.